This TCR beta chain emerged from a study of OX40 agonist ivuxolimab in advanced cancers. Study-wide background: At 0.01 to 10 mg/kg, ivuxolimab was administered intravenously to patients every 2 weeks. The diagnoses of dose-escalation patients were hepatocellular carcinoma, melanoma, renal cell or head and neck cancer. Having had anti-PD-1, anti-PD-L1 or anti-CTLA-4 therapy before was allowed, and over 35% had some.

The method was immunoSEQ multiplex PCR; TCRdb's version includes in-frame clones alone and lacks a portion of them. The table records more than 85,000 clones, roughly 80% of them present only once. CDR1 LNHDA and CDR2 SQIVND come from the germline V gene (reference sequence). Trimming left V 3 bases short and J 5 bases short, with 14 bases between. This CDR3 spans 15 amino acids. This clone appeared a single time. This rearrangement joins TRBV19 to TRBJ2-1; no reliable D call. This sample comprised CD4+ or CD8+ T cells sorted from blood, obtained in a trial of the OX40 agonist ivuxolimab. This clonotype was obtained from an adult with an advanced solid tumor such as melanoma, head and neck, liver or kidney cancer. Here the CDR3 DNA reads TGTGCCAGTAGTATCTTAGACCCGGTTAACAATGAGCAGTTCTTC. Translating it yields CASSILDPVNNEQFF.